This passage covers 31 T cell receptor beta chains from one sample sequenced in a study of PD-1 blockade in classical Hodgkin lymphoma. Following autologous stem cell transplantation, relapse occurred in every patient, and exposure to brentuximab vedotin varied. Magnetic negative selection was used to purify CD4+ T cells from PBMCs that had been thawed. TCRdb keeps only in-frame clones here, not all; method: immunoSEQ multiplex PCR. The data hold 30,000 to 35,000 clones, with over 75% observed a single time. The sample was CD4+ T cells from blood, taken at baseline. The receptor set was obtained from a human donor with classical Hodgkin lymphoma.

This chain's CDR3 is CASSEAWVIGGKLFF. The CDR3 nucleotides read TGTGCCAGCAGTGAAGCTTGGGTAATTGGAGGAAAACTGTTTTTT. The chain has TRBV6-1 and TRBJ1-4; no reliable D call. The CDR3 sequence is 15 residues long. Trimming took off 0 bases at V and 10 bases at J, with 15 bases between the two ends. Germline CDR1 and CDR2: MNHNS and SASEGT.

The chain combines TRBV7-2 with TRBJ2-3, with 11 bases matching TRBD2. This CDR3 spans 14 amino acids. CDR1 and CDR2 from the germline V gene are SGHTA and FQGNSA. With 4 bases clipped from V and 5 bases from J, the junction kept 2 bases outside the gene matches. In DNA, the CDR3 is TGTGCCAGCAGCTCAGGACTAGCGGGAGATACGCAGTATTTT. It translates to CASSSGLAGDTQYF.

This chain connects TRBV11-3 to TRBJ2-2, with TRBD2 matching over 7 bases. Germline CDR1 and CDR2: SGHNT and YENEEA. Trimming at V came to 5 bases and at J to 4 bases, leaving 10 bases not matched to a gene. This CDR3 comprises 16 residues. In nucleotides, the CDR3 is TGTGCCAGCAGCCACCACCCCACGGGAGGCACCGGGGAGCTGTTTTTT. Translating gives CASSHHPTGGTGELFF.

This clone is a singleton in its sample. The chain links TRBV7-9 to TRBJ2-2; 10 nucleotides agree with TRBD1. Germline V gene data show CDR1 as SEHNR and CDR2 as FQNEAQ (reference sequence). The J segment lost 7 bases and the V segment lost 5 bases, leaving 7 bases of the junction unmatched. The CDR3 spans 15 residues. The CDR3 protein is CASSGDRGPVGELFF. The CDR3 DNA sequence: TGTGCCAGCAGCGGAGACAGGGGGCCGGTCGGGGAGCTGTTTTTT.

The chain links TRBV5-1 to TRBJ2-5, with D unclear. V dropped 1 base and J dropped 2 bases, with 6 bases sitting between them. Per germline, CDR1 SGHRS and CDR2 YFSETQ. This CDR3 has 13 residues. The CDR3 DNA follows: TGCGCCAGCAGCTTGTTCAGGCAAGAGACCCAGTACTTC. This translates into CASSLFRQETQYF.

The chain employs TRBV30 and TRBJ1-5, with a possible D match to TRBD1 (6 bases). The CDR3 runs to 12 residues. Germline-derived CDR1 and CDR2 are GTSNPN and SVGIG (reference sequence). Trimming stripped 5 bases from V and 3 bases from J, with 8 bases between. The CDR3, as DNA: TGTGCCTGGGGACAGTTCAATCAGCCCCAGCATTTT. It is translated as CAWGQFNQPQHF.

The V call is TRBV6-1, the J call TRBJ2-1, with 9 bases identical to TRBD1. The CDR3 sequence is 15 residues long. Trimming took 7 bases from V and 1 from J; bases not matched to a gene: 5. Looked up from germline, CDR1 is MNHNS and CDR2 is SASEGT. For the CDR3, the DNA is TGTGCCAGCAACTGGGGGACAGGGTCCTACAATGAGCAGTTCTTC. As protein: CASNWGTGSYNEQFF.

The chain recombines TRBV10-2 with TRBJ1-2, with D possibly matching TRBD1 (5 bases). The CDR3 covers 16 residues. The V gene's germline CDR1 is WSHSY and CDR2 SAAADI. The V end was cut by 2 bases, the J end by 5 bases, with 18 bases between. CDR3: CASSEDEGPRRYGYTF. The CDR3 region has the DNA TGCGCCAGCAGTGAGGACGAGGGGCCGAGACGTTATGGCTACACCTTC.

The chain has TRBV5-1 and TRBJ2-4; D gene ambiguous. Germline CDR1 SGHRS, CDR2 YFSETQ. V was cut by 2 bases and J by 2 bases, with 14 bases left in between. This CDR3 comprises 16 residues. Here the CDR3 reads CASSFPGLGTKNIQYF. DNA for the CDR3: TGCGCCAGCAGCTTCCCCGGCCTAGGAACCAAAAACATTCAGTACTTC.

The chain carries TRBV12-5 and TRBJ1-1; D possibly corresponds to TRBD1 (5 bases). The V and J ends lost 0 bases and 4 bases respectively, with 12 bases between them. Germline lookup yields CDR1 LGHNT and CDR2 FRNRAP. This CDR3 is built from 15 residues. The DNA for the CDR3 is TGTGCTAGTGGTTTGGTACTTCAGGGACGCACTGAAGCTTTCTTT. Its protein product is CASGLVLQGRTEAFF.

This clone appeared once. This chain uses TRBV18 with TRBJ2-7; TRBD2 matches 9 bases. With V trimmed by 3 bases and J by 7 bases, 13 bases remained unmatched. Germline-derived CDR1 and CDR2 are KGHSH and LQKENI. The CDR3 runs to 16 residues. CDR3 bases: TGTGCCAGCTCACCCATCTCGCTAGCGGGGCACGGTGAGCAGTACTTC. Amino acid sequence: CASSPISLAGHGEQYF.

The rearrangement joins TRBV18 to TRBJ1-4, with a tentative D call TRBD1 (6 bases). The V end lost 5 bases, the J end lost 7 bases, and 20 bases lay between the germline ends. The V gene's germline CDR1 is KGHSH and CDR2 LQKENI. The CDR3 is 16 residues long. DNA of the CDR3: TGTGCCAGCTCAGCCTCAAGGGGGACCGGGGGTGAAAAACTGTTTTTT. Amino acid sequence: CASSASRGTGGEKLFF.

The chain links TRBV14 to TRBJ2-1; maybe TRBD1 (5 bases). Germline lookup yields CDR1 SGHDN and CDR2 FVKESK. This CDR3 is built from 15 residues. V was cut by 2 bases and J by 0 bases, with 8 bases left in between. The CDR3 is CASSQRGSSYNEQFF. In DNA form, the CDR3 reads TGTGCCAGCAGCCAAAGGGGTAGCTCCTACAATGAGCAGTTCTTC.

This clone was seen just once. The V and J genes are TRBV5-6 and TRBJ2-7, with 10 positions matching TRBD1. After removal of 1 base from V and 6 bases from J, the junction contained 7 bases not matched to a gene. Looked up from germline, CDR1 is SGHDT and CDR2 is YYEEEE. CDR3 size: 15 residues. This chain's CDR3 is CASSLRRTGGSEQYF. CDR3 coding DNA: TGTGCCAGCAGCTTGCGTAGGACAGGGGGTAGCGAGCAGTACTTC.

The chain carries TRBV29-1 and TRBJ1-2, with a possible D match to TRBD1 (6 bases). Germline V gene data show CDR1 as SQVTM and CDR2 as ANQGSEA. Deletions cut 4 bases from V and 2 bases from J, with 11 bases between. The CDR3 extends over 13 amino acids. The DNA of the CDR3 is TGCAGCGTTGCTGGGGGGCGGAACTATGGCTACACCTTC. Its protein is CSVAGGRNYGYTF.

This rearrangement joins TRBV5-1 to TRBJ2-7; D is possibly TRBD2 (5 bases). Deletions cut 0 bases from V and 3 bases from J, with 10 bases between. The CDR3 contains 14 residues. Per germline, CDR1 SGHRS and CDR2 YFSETQ. The CDR3 DNA reads as TGCGCCAGCAGCTTGGGACTACGCAACTACGAGCAGTACTTC. It specifies CASSLGLRNYEQYF.

V and J are TRBV9 and TRBJ2-1, with D perhaps matching TRBD2 (5 bases). Trimming took off 4 bases at V and 2 bases at J, with 16 bases between the two ends. The CDR3 covers 16 residues. Germline CDR1 and CDR2: SGDLS and YYNGEE. The CDR3: CASSSVLAGTYNEQFF. The DNA of the CDR3 is TGTGCCAGCAGCTCGGTCTTGGCGGGCACCTACAATGAGCAGTTCTTC.

V usage is TRBV30 and J usage is TRBJ1-5, with D uncertain. Germline CDR1 GTSNPN, CDR2 SVGIG (reference sequence). The CDR3 contains 15 residues. Trimming pared 3 bases from V and 0 bases from J, leaving 12 bases between. CDR3 sequence: CAWRAGAYSNQPQHF. The CDR3 nucleotides are TGTGCCTGGAGAGCGGGTGCCTATAGCAATCAGCCCCAGCATTTT.

V gene TRBV19 combines with J gene TRBJ1-1; 7 bases are shared with TRBD1. Germline V gives CDR1 LNHDA, CDR2 SQIVND (reference sequence). With 9 bases clipped from V and 3 bases from J, the junction kept 10 bases outside the gene matches. CDR3 length: 14 amino acids. The CDR3 region has the DNA TGTGCCAGCATACGACAGGGTTGGGACACTGAAGCTTTCTTT. This codes for CASIRQGWDTEAFF.

The V call is TRBV18, the J call TRBJ1-1; D is uncertain. Germline V lookup: CDR1 KGHSH, CDR2 LQKENI. The V end was cut by 6 bases, the J end by 4 bases, with 12 bases between. The CDR3 consists of 13 residues. This CDR3 is CASSFSVATEAFF. In DNA form, the CDR3 reads TGTGCCAGCTCCTTTTCGGTTGCCACTGAAGCTTTCTTT.

J is TRBJ2-3 and V is TRBV4-2; 9 nucleotides line up with TRBD1. J lost 5 bases, V lost 4 bases, and 10 bases had no gene match. The CDR3 is 16 amino acids. From germline, CDR1 is LGHNA and CDR2 YNFKEQ. Here the CDR3 DNA reads TGTGCCAGCAGCCCCGACAGGGGGGAAAGCCTAGATACGCAGTATTTT. Protein product: CASSPDRGESLDTQYF.

The chain combines TRBV28 with TRBJ1-1; no clear D. Germline-derived CDR1 and CDR2 are MDHEN and SYDVKM. V lost 5 bases to trimming and J lost 2 bases, with 12 bases between them. This CDR3 is 14 amino acids long. The CDR3 DNA reads TGTGCCAGCAGTCGTGGGAGGATTAACACTGAAGCTTTCTTT. It is translated as CASSRGRINTEAFF. Based on the CDR3 plus reference TRBV28 and TRBJ1-1, the full variable domain is DVKVTQSSRYLVKRTGEKVFLECVQDMDHENMFWYRQDPGLGLRLIYFSYDVKMKEKGDIPEGYSVSREKKERFSLILESASTNQTSMYLCASSRGRINTEAFFGQGTRLTVV.

The gene calls are TRBV7-2 and TRBJ2-1, with D perhaps matching TRBD1 (6 bases). From germline, CDR1 is SGHTA and CDR2 FQGNSA. This CDR3 is 16 amino acids long. The germline V and J ends were trimmed by 2 bases and 4 bases, with 15 bases remaining between them. CDR3 loop: CASSLSDGDKYNEQFF. CDR3 DNA sequence: TGTGCCAGCAGCTTATCGGACGGGGACAAGTACAATGAGCAGTTCTTC. Variable domain in full (rest from reference TRBV7-2 and TRBJ2-1): GAGVSQSPSNKVTEKGKDVELRCDPISGHTALYWYRQSLGQGLEFLIYFQGNSAPDKSGLPSDRFSAERTGGSVSTLTIQRTQQEDSAVYLCASSLSDGDKYNEQFFGPGTRLTVL.

This clone was detected only a few times. The chain carries TRBV11-2 and TRBJ2-7; possibly TRBD1 for D (5 bases). The V end lost 3 bases, the J end lost 4 bases, and 19 bases lay between the germline ends. The CDR3 spans 16 residues. Germline CDR1 reads SGHAT; CDR2 reads FQNNGV. CDR3 DNA sequence: TGTGCCAGCAGCTTCCGGCAGGGCGAACCACCTTACGAGCAGTACTTC. As protein: CASSFRQGEPPYEQYF.

This clone has only one observation. This chain uses TRBV6-6 with TRBJ1-2, with D possibly matching TRBD1 (5 bases). This CDR3 is built from 13 residues. Germline CDR1 is MNHNY and CDR2 is SVGAGI (reference sequence). Trimming took 2 bases from V and 5 from J, leaving 9 bases between them. CDR3 sequence reads: CASSYGAGYGYTF. DNA of the CDR3: TGTGCCAGCAGTTACGGGGCCGGATATGGCTACACCTTC.

The chain is built from TRBV6-1 and TRBJ2-6; tentative D call: TRBD1 (5 bases). This CDR3 region has 15 residues. Trimming stripped 7 bases from V and 0 bases from J, with 10 bases between. Germline values: CDR1 MNHNS, CDR2 SASEGT. CDR3 sequence: CASTAGFSGANVLTF. CDR3 coding DNA: TGTGCCAGCACCGCAGGGTTCTCTGGGGCCAACGTCCTGACTTTC.

This chain uses TRBV19 with TRBJ1-4; D possibly corresponds to TRBD1 (5 bases). Germline assignment: CDR1 LNHDA and CDR2 SQIVND (reference sequence). Trimming shortened V by 2 bases and J by 12 bases, and 16 bases separated the two germline ends. The CDR3 covers 14 residues. The CDR3 nucleotides are TGTGCCAGTAGTATACGTGGGGCAGTGGTGGAACTGTTTTTT. Translating it yields CASSIRGAVVELFF.

V usage is TRBV5-1 and J usage is TRBJ2-7, with unresolved D. The CDR3 has 14 residues. V dropped 4 bases and J dropped 1 base, with 12 bases sitting between them. Germline V lookup: CDR1 SGHRS, CDR2 YFSETQ. This CDR3 reads CASSSDGYSYEQYF. The CDR3 DNA reads TGCGCCAGCAGCAGCGACGGCTATTCCTACGAGCAGTACTTC.

The rearrangement links TRBV5-8 to TRBJ2-7; D remains unclear. CDR3 length equals 15 residues. Trimming took off 0 bases at V and 0 bases at J, with 10 bases between the two ends. Germline CDR1 reads SGHTS; CDR2 reads YDEGEE. CDR3 sequence reads: CASSLGVMTSYEQYF. The DNA of the CDR3 is TGTGCCAGCAGCTTGGGGGTGATGACCTCCTACGAGCAGTACTTC. Looking up the rest from reference TRBV5-8 and TRBJ2-7 gives the full variable domain: EAGVTQSPTHLIKTRGQQATLRCSPISGHTSVYWYQQALGLGLQFLLWYDEGEERNRGNFPPRFSGRQFPNYSSELNVNALELEDSALYLCASSLGVMTSYEQYFGPGTRLTVT.

This chain joins TRBV6-6 and TRBJ1-2; tentatively, D is TRBD1 (6 bases). The CDR3 sequence is 14 residues long. Trimming took off 6 bases at V and 1 base at J, with 12 bases between the two ends. Germline CDR1 is MNHNY and CDR2 is SVGAGI (reference sequence). The CDR3 DNA reads as TGTGCCAGCAGAGGGCAGGGGCGTAACTATGGCTACACCTTC. It yields the protein CASRGQGRNYGYTF.

This chain joins TRBV6-5 and TRBJ2-7; TRBD2 matches 10 bases. Germline V CDR1 and CDR2: MNHEY, SVGAGI. Trimming removed 2 bases from V and 9 bases from J; junction bases left unmatched: 10. This CDR3 spans 15 amino acids. In DNA form, the CDR3 reads TGTGCCAGCAGTTACAGGGGTTGGGTAGCGGGAGGGCAGTACTTC. This sequence encodes CASSYRGWVAGGQYF.